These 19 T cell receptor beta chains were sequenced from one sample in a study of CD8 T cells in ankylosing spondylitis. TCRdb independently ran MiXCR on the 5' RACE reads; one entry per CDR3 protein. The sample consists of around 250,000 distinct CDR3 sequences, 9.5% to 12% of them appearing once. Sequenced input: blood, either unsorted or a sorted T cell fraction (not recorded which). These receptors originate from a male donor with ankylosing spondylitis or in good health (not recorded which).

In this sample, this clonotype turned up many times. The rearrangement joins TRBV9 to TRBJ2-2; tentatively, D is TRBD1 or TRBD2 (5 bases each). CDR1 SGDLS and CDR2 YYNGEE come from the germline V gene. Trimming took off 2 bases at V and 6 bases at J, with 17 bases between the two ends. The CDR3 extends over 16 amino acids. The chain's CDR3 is CASSVGPNGGSGELFF. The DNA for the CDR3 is TGTGCCAGCAGCGTCGGACCTAATGGGGGTTCCGGGGAGCTGTTTTTT.

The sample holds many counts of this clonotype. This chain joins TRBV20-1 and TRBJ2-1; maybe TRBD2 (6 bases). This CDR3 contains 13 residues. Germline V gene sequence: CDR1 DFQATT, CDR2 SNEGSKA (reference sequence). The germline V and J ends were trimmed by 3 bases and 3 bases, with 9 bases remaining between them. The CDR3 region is CSASGGIYNEQFF. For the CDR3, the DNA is TGCAGTGCTAGCGGGGGAATCTACAATGAGCAGTTCTTC.

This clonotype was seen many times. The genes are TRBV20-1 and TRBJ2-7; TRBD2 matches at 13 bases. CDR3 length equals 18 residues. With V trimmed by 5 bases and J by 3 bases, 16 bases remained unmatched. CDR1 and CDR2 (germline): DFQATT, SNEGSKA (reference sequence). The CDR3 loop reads CSAYRTSGSVHGFYEQYF. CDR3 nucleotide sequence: TGCAGTGCTTACCGGACTAGCGGGAGTGTTCATGGGTTCTACGAGCAGTACTTC.

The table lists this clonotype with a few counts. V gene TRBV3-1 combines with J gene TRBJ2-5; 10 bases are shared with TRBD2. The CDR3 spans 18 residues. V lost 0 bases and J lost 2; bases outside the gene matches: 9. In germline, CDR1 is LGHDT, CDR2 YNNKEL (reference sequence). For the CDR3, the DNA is TGTGCCAGCAGCCAAGATGGGGTTAGCGGGGGGCTACAAGAGACCCAGTACTTC. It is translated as CASSQDGVSGGLQETQYF.

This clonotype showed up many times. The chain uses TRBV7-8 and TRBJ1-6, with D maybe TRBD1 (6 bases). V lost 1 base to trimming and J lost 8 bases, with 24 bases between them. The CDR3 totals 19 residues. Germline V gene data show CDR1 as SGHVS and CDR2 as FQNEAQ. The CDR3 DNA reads TGTGCCAGCAGCTTAGTTGTGAGACAGGTGCCAACGGGGGATTCACCCCTCCACTTT. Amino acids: CASSLVVRQVPTGDSPLHF.

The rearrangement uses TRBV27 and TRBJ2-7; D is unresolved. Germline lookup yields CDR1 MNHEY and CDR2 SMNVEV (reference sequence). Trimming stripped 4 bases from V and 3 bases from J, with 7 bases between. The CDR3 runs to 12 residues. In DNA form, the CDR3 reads TGTGCCAGCAGTTCCCAGGACTACGAGCAGTACTTC. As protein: CASSSQDYEQYF.

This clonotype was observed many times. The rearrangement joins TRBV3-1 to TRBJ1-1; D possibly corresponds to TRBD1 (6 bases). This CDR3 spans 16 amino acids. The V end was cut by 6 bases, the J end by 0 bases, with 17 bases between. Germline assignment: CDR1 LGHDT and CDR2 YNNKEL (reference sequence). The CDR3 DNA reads TGTGCCAGCAGTCGGGGGGCAGGCTTTGTGAACACTGAAGCTTTCTTT. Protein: CASSRGAGFVNTEAFF.

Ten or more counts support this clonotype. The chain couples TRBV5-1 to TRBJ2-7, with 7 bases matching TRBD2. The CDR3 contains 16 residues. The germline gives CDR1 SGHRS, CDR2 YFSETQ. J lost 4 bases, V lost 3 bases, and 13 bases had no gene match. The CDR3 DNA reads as TGCGCCAGCAGCTCGATAAGCGGGGCTAATTGGTACGAGCAGTACTTC. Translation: CASSSISGANWYEQYF. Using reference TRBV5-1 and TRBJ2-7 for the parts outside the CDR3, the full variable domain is KAGVTQTPRYLIKTRGQQVTLSCSPISGHRSVSWYQQTPGQGLQFLFEYFSETQRNKGNFPGRFSGRQFSNSRSEMNVSTLELGDSALYLCASSSISGANWYEQYFGPGTRLTVT.

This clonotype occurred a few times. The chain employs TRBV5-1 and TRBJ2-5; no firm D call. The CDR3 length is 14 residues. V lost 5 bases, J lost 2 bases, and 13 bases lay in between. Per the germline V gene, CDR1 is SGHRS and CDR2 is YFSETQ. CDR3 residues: CASSSTVGQETQYF. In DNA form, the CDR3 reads TGCGCCAGCAGTTCTACAGTGGGGCAAGAGACCCAGTACTTC.

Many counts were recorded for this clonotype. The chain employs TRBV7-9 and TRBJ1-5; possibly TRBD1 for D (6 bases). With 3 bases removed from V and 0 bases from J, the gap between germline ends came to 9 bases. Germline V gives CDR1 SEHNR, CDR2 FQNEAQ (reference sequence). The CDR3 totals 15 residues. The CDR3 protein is CASSLVGGSNQPQHF. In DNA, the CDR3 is TGTGCCAGCAGCTTGGTAGGGGGTAGCAATCAGCCCCAGCATTTT.

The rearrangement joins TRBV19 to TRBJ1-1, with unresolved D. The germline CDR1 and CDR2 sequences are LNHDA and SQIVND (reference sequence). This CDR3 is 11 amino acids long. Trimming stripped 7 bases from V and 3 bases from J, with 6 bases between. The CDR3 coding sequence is TGTGCCAGTACCCACGACACTGAAGCTTTCTTT. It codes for CASTHDTEAFF. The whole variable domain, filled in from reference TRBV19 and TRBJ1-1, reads DGGITQSPKYLFRKEGQNVTLSCEQNLNHDAMYWYRQDPGQGLRLIYYSQIVNDFQKGDIAEGYSVSREKKESFPLTVTSAQKNPTAFYLCASTHDTEAFFGQGTRLTVV.

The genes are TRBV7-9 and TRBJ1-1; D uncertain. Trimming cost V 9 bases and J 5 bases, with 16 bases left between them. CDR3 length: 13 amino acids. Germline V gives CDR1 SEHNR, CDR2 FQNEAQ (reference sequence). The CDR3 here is CASTPHGLTEAFF. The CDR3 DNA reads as TGTGCCAGTACCCCCCACGGGCTGACTGAAGCTTTCTTT.

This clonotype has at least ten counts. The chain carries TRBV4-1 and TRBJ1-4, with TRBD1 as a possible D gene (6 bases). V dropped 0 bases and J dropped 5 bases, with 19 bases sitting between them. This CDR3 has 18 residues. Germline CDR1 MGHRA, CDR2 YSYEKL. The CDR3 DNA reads TGCGCCAGCAGCCAAGATTTGGGGAAGGACAGAGACAATGAAAAACTGTTTTTT. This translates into CASSQDLGKDRDNEKLFF.

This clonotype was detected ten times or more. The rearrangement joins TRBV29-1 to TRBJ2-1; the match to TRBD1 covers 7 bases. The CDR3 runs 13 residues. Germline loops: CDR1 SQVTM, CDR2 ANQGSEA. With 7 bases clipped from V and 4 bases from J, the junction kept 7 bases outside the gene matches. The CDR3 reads CSAPGTAYNEQFF. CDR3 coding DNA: TGCAGCGCTCCCGGGACAGCTTACAATGAGCAGTTCTTC.

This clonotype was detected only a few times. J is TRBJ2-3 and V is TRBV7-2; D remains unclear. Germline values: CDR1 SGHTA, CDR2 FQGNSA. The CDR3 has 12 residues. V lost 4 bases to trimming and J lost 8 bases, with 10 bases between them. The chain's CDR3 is CASSSPPGTQYF. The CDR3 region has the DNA TGTGCCAGCAGCTCCCCCCCCGGTACGCAGTATTTT.

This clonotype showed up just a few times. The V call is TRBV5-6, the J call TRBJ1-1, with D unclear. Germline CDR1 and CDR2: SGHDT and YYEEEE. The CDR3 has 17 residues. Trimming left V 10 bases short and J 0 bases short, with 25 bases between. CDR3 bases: TGTGCCGTGAGAGAGCGGTCATTTTTTCCGGTGAACACTGAAGCTTTCTTT. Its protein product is CAVRERSFFPVNTEAFF.

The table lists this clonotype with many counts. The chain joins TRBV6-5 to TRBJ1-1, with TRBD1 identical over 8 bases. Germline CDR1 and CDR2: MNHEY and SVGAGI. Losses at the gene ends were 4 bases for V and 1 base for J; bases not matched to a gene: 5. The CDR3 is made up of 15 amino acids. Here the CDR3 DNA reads TGTGCCAGCAGTTCGACAGGGGCTGGGAACACTGAAGCTTTCTTT. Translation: CASSSTGAGNTEAFF.

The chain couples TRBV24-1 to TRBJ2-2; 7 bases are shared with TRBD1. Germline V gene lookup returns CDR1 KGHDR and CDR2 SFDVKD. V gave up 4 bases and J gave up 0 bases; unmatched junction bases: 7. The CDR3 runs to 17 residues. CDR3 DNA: TGTGCCACCAGTGACCGAGGGGGCTGGGCGAACACCGGGGAGCTGTTTTTT. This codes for CATSDRGGWANTGELFF.

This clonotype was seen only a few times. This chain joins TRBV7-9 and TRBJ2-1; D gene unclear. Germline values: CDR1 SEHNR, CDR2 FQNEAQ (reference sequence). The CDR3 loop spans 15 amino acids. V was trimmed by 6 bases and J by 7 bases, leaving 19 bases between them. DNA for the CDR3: TGTGCCAGCAGAAAAGACTGGGGTCGCGTTAATGAGCAGTTCTTC. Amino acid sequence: CASRKDWGRVNEQFF.